Listed below are T cell receptor beta chains from one sample, sequenced in a study of blood T cell repertoires in COVID-19. TCRdb keeps only in-frame clones here, not all; method: immunoSEQ multiplex PCR. The sample has approximately 170,000 clones, around 89% seen once; the top ten hold 20% to 30%. Sequencing was carried out using peripheral blood. Receptors were obtained from a man in his sixties with acute or convalescent COVID-19. CDR3s include the opening cysteine and the closing phenylalanine or tryptophan. The D gene is left open where the match is weak. Some rows mark clone size as missing; the rest say once, few, many or name a class of expanded clone.

j_call: TRBJ2-2
d_call: -
v_call: TRBV3-1/TRBV3-2
clone_size: -
cdr3_nt: TGTGCCAGCAGCCCCGGACTAAACACCGGGGAGCTGTTTTTT
cdr3_aa: CASSPGLNTGELFF

j_call: TRBJ2-3
d_call: -
v_call: TRBV5-6
clone_size: -
cdr3_nt: TGTGCCAGCAGCCGTGGGGTGATTCTGCGGGCAGATACGCAGTATTTT
cdr3_aa: CASSRGVILRADTQYF

j_call: TRBJ2-5
d_call: -
v_call: TRBV18
clone_size: -
cdr3_nt: TGTGCCAGCTCACGCGAAGAGACCCAGTACTTC
cdr3_aa: CASSREETQYF

j_call: TRBJ2-2
d_call: -
v_call: TRBV6-1
clone_size: -
cdr3_nt: TGTGCCAGCAGTGAAAGGGGCAGGGAAACCGGGGAGCTGTTTTTT
cdr3_aa: CASSERGRETGELFF

j_call: TRBJ1-1
d_call: TRBD1
v_call: TRBV2
clone_size: -
cdr3_nt: TGTGCCAGCAGTCCCGGGACAGGGATGAACACTGAAGCTTTCTTT
cdr3_aa: CASSPGTGMNTEAFF

j_call: TRBJ1-2
d_call: TRBD1
v_call: TRBV6-5
clone_size: once
cdr3_nt: TGTGCCAGCAGTTGGGACAGGGTGACCTATGGCTACACCTTC
cdr3_aa: CASSWDRVTYGYTF

j_call: TRBJ2-5
d_call: -
v_call: TRBV25-1
clone_size: -
cdr3_nt: TGTGCCAGCAGTGAGGGACACCAGTACTTC
cdr3_aa: CASSEGHQYF

j_call: TRBJ1-1
d_call: -
v_call: TRBV6-5
clone_size: -
cdr3_nt: TGTGCCAGCAGTTACGACAGGAGCATGAACACTGAAGCTTTCTTT
cdr3_aa: CASSYDRSMNTEAFF

j_call: TRBJ2-7
d_call: -
v_call: TRBV18
clone_size: few
cdr3_nt: TGTGCCAGCTCACCGAGGAGGAGCGAGTCCTCCTACGAGCAGTACTTC
cdr3_aa: CASSPRRSESSYEQYF

j_call: TRBJ2-1
d_call: TRBD2
v_call: TRBV19
clone_size: -
cdr3_nt: TGTGCCAGTAGTATAGACGAACTAGCGGGAGTTGGTGAGCAGTTCTTC
cdr3_aa: CASSIDELAGVGEQFF

j_call: TRBJ1-1
d_call: -
v_call: TRBV7-9
clone_size: -
cdr3_nt: TGTGCCAGCAGCTTTCCTTCGAACACTGAAGCTTTCTTT
cdr3_aa: CASSFPSNTEAFF

j_call: TRBJ2-6
d_call: -
v_call: TRBV11-3
clone_size: -
cdr3_nt: TGTGCCAGCACCCCCGGCCCCCAGGGGAGTGCTGGGGCCAACGTCCTGACTTTC
cdr3_aa: CASTPGPQGSAGANVLTF

j_call: TRBJ1-1
d_call: -
v_call: TRBV21-1
clone_size: -
cdr3_nt: TGTGCCACCGGGGACAGGTTTTACACTGAAGCTTTCTTT
cdr3_aa: CATGDRFYTEAFF

j_call: TRBJ2-2
d_call: -
v_call: TRBV19
clone_size: -
cdr3_nt: TGTGCCAGTAGAGTGGGGCCGGGCACCGGGGAGCTGTTTTTT
cdr3_aa: CASRVGPGTGELFF

j_call: TRBJ1-2
d_call: -
v_call: TRBV23-1
clone_size: -
cdr3_nt: TGCGCCAGCAGTCAATCCCCAGGGTACTATGGCTACACCTTC
cdr3_aa: CASSQSPGYYGYTF

j_call: TRBJ1-6
d_call: -
v_call: TRBV14
clone_size: -
cdr3_nt: TGTGCCAGCAGCCACAACGAGGGAGTCAATTCACCCCTCCACTTT
cdr3_aa: CASSHNEGVNSPLHF

j_call: TRBJ2-2
d_call: TRBD1
v_call: TRBV5-1
clone_size: -
cdr3_nt: TGCGCCAGCAGCGGGACAGGGGATCCCGGGGAGCTGTTTTTT
cdr3_aa: CASSGTGDPGELFF

j_call: TRBJ2-7
d_call: TRBD1
v_call: TRBV5-6
clone_size: -
cdr3_nt: TGTGCCTTCCAAGCGGGACAGGGTTCCTACGAGCAGTACTTC
cdr3_aa: CAFQAGQGSYEQYF

j_call: TRBJ2-1
d_call: TRBD1
v_call: TRBV27
clone_size: -
cdr3_nt: TGTGCCAGCAGTCTCAAATGGGGGACAGGGCTCGCCTACAATGAGCAGTTCTTC
cdr3_aa: CASSLKWGTGLAYNEQFF

j_call: TRBJ1-3
d_call: TRBD1
v_call: TRBV6-5
clone_size: -
cdr3_nt: TGTGCCAGCAGTTTCCCGACAGGGTCAGGAAACACCATATATTTT
cdr3_aa: CASSFPTGSGNTIYF

j_call: TRBJ2-7
d_call: -
v_call: TRBV6-2/TRBV6-3
clone_size: -
cdr3_nt: TGTGCCAGCAGTATAGACAGGATGAGCTCCTACGAGCAGTACTTC
cdr3_aa: CASSIDRMSSYEQYF

j_call: TRBJ1-5
d_call: -
v_call: TRBV7-2
clone_size: -
cdr3_nt: TGTGCCAGCAGCTTAGATGGAGGGGATAGTCAGCCCCAGCATTTT
cdr3_aa: CASSLDGGDSQPQHF

j_call: TRBJ1-2
d_call: -
v_call: TRBV12-3/TRBV12-4
clone_size: -
cdr3_nt: TGTGCCAGCAGCTCAGGGAACTATGGCTACACCTTC
cdr3_aa: CASSSGNYGYTF

j_call: TRBJ1-2
d_call: TRBD1
v_call: TRBV7-9
clone_size: -
cdr3_nt: TGTGCCAGCAGCTTGGCCGCCGGGACAGGGACCGGCTACACCTTC
cdr3_aa: CASSLAAGTGTGYTF

j_call: TRBJ2-5
d_call: TRBD1
v_call: TRBV7-6
clone_size: few
cdr3_nt: TGTGCCAGCAGCCGGACAGGGGGAATAGAGACCCAGTACTTC
cdr3_aa: CASSRTGGIETQYF

j_call: TRBJ2-7
d_call: TRBD2
v_call: TRBV2
clone_size: -
cdr3_nt: TGTGCCAGCAGCGTCTCAGCGGGAGATGGGTACGAGCAGTACTTC
cdr3_aa: CASSVSAGDGYEQYF

j_call: TRBJ1-3
d_call: -
v_call: TRBV6-2/TRBV6-3
clone_size: -
cdr3_nt: TGTGCCAGCAGTAGGGGCGGAAACACCATATATTTT
cdr3_aa: CASSRGGNTIYF

j_call: TRBJ2-7
d_call: -
v_call: TRBV7-6
clone_size: -
cdr3_nt: TGTGCCAGCAGCTTAGAGGCAGGGGGACTCTACGAGCAGTACTTC
cdr3_aa: CASSLEAGGLYEQYF

j_call: TRBJ2-1
d_call: -
v_call: TRBV18
clone_size: -
cdr3_nt: TGTGCCAGCTCACCATTAGGGGGATCCTACAATGAGCAGTTCTTC
cdr3_aa: CASSPLGGSYNEQFF

j_call: TRBJ1-5
d_call: -
v_call: TRBV10-3
clone_size: -
cdr3_nt: TGTGCCATCAGTGATGTCGGCAATCAGCCCCAGCATTTT
cdr3_aa: CAISDVGNQPQHF

j_call: TRBJ1-1
d_call: TRBD1
v_call: TRBV10-2
clone_size: -
cdr3_nt: TGCGCCAGCAGACCAGGGGACAGGGGGCCGTGGACTGAAGCTTTCTTT
cdr3_aa: CASRPGDRGPWTEAFF

j_call: TRBJ1-3
d_call: -
v_call: TRBV9
clone_size: -
cdr3_nt: TGTGCCAGCAGAGCGGGCTTCGATGGAAACACCATATATTTT
cdr3_aa: CASRAGFDGNTIYF

j_call: TRBJ2-5
d_call: TRBD1
v_call: TRBV9
clone_size: -
cdr3_nt: TGTGCCAGCAGCGTTCGGGACAGGCAAGAGACCCAGTACTTC
cdr3_aa: CASSVRDRQETQYF

j_call: TRBJ1-2
d_call: TRBD1
v_call: TRBV7-2
clone_size: few
cdr3_nt: TGTGCCAGCAGCCCAGACTCGGGACAGGGGGGCTATGGCTACACCTTC
cdr3_aa: CASSPDSGQGGYGYTF

j_call: TRBJ2-5
d_call: TRBD1
v_call: TRBV3-1/TRBV3-2
clone_size: -
cdr3_nt: TGTGCCAGCAGGGAACAGGGGAAAGAGACCCAGTACTTC
cdr3_aa: CASREQGKETQYF

j_call: TRBJ1-2
d_call: -
v_call: TRBV9
clone_size: -
cdr3_nt: TGTGCCAGCAGCCGGTCCCGGGGGGATGGCTACACCTTC
cdr3_aa: CASSRSRGDGYTF

j_call: TRBJ2-1
d_call: TRBD2
v_call: TRBV30
clone_size: -
cdr3_nt: TGTGCCTGGGGTACGACTAGCGGGGGCCACAATGAGCAGTTCTTC
cdr3_aa: CAWGTTSGGHNEQFF

j_call: TRBJ2-2
d_call: -
v_call: TRBV6-2/TRBV6-3
clone_size: -
cdr3_nt: TGTGCCAGCAGTTATGCGATGGCCGGGGAGCTGTTTTTT
cdr3_aa: CASSYAMAGELFF

j_call: TRBJ1-2
d_call: TRBD1
v_call: TRBV6-6
clone_size: -
cdr3_nt: TGTGCCGCCCAGGACAGGGGGCAGTATGGCTACACCTTC
cdr3_aa: CAAQDRGQYGYTF

j_call: TRBJ2-3
d_call: -
v_call: TRBV4-3
clone_size: -
cdr3_nt: TGCGCCAGCAGCCCCGGGGTAGATCGAGATACGCAGTATTTT
cdr3_aa: CASSPGVDRDTQYF

j_call: TRBJ1-3
d_call: -
v_call: TRBV5-1
clone_size: -
cdr3_nt: TGCGCCAGCAGCTTGGACGGTCAAACTGGAAACACCATATATTTT
cdr3_aa: CASSLDGQTGNTIYF

j_call: TRBJ1-4
d_call: TRBD1
v_call: TRBV12-3/TRBV12-4
clone_size: -
cdr3_nt: TGTGCCAGCACCCGGGACAGGGTAAAAAAACTGTTTTTT
cdr3_aa: CASTRDRVKKLFF

j_call: TRBJ1-4
d_call: -
v_call: TRBV18
clone_size: -
cdr3_nt: TGTGCCAGCTCAAGCAGGGGTGAGAATGAAAAACTGTTTTTT
cdr3_aa: CASSSRGENEKLFF

j_call: TRBJ2-7
d_call: -
v_call: TRBV7-9
clone_size: few
cdr3_nt: TGTGCCAGCAGCTTAAGTGGGGCCACCTACGAGCAGTACTTC
cdr3_aa: CASSLSGATYEQYF

j_call: TRBJ1-5
d_call: -
v_call: TRBV4-3
clone_size: -
cdr3_nt: TGCGCCAGCAGCCAAGTGGGGAGTCAGCCCCAGCATTTT
cdr3_aa: CASSQVGSQPQHF

j_call: TRBJ1-1
d_call: -
v_call: TRBV7-2
clone_size: -
cdr3_nt: TGTGCCAGCAGCTTAGGTGGGGCGAGCATGAACACTGAAGCTTTCTTT
cdr3_aa: CASSLGGASMNTEAFF

j_call: TRBJ1-2
d_call: -
v_call: TRBV5-1
clone_size: -
cdr3_nt: TGCGCCAGCAGCTTGTTCGGCGGAGGGGAGGACTATGGCTACACCTTC
cdr3_aa: CASSLFGGGEDYGYTF

j_call: TRBJ1-3
d_call: -
v_call: TRBV5-1
clone_size: few
cdr3_nt: TGCGCCAGCAGCTTGGGGCCGACAGGCTCTGGAAACACCATATATTTT
cdr3_aa: CASSLGPTGSGNTIYF

j_call: TRBJ1-3
d_call: TRBD1
v_call: TRBV19
clone_size: once
cdr3_nt: TGTGCCAGTAGTTCCCCGTCGACAGGGTCCGGAAACACCATATATTTT
cdr3_aa: CASSSPSTGSGNTIYF